The 17 T cell receptor beta chains reported below all come from one sample, sequenced in a study of blood T cell repertoires in COVID-19. Measured with immunoSEQ multiplex PCR; TCRdb has only the in-frame clones, and not every one. The table includes about 200,000 clones, more than 75% detected once. Sequenced sample: peripheral blood. These receptors were obtained from a human donor in a cohort sampled during active COVID-19.

The rearrangement links TRBV11-2 to TRBJ1-2, with TRBD1 matching over 9 bases. This CDR3 region has 16 residues. The V segment lost 1 base and the J segment 8 bases; nucleotides outside the gene matches: 11. Germline lookup yields CDR1 SGHAT and CDR2 FQNNGV. CDR3 in amino acids: CASSLVGRDRAVGYTF. CDR3 bases: TGTGCCAGCAGCTTAGTTGGAAGGGACAGGGCGGTCGGCTACACCTTC.

The chain links TRBV18 to TRBJ1-6; TRBD1 matches 9 bases. The germline V gene encodes CDR1 KGHSH and CDR2 LQKENI. The J segment lost 7 bases and the V segment lost 5 bases, leaving 9 bases of the junction unmatched. CDR3 length equals 16 residues. Here the CDR3 reads CASSVGGQGINSPLHF. The CDR3 nucleotides read TGTGCCAGCTCAGTGGGGGGACAGGGAATAAATTCACCCCTCCACTTT.

The chain couples TRBV28 to TRBJ2-7; possible D gene TRBD2, 6 bases. CDR3 length: 15 amino acids. V was pared by 6 bases and J by 5 bases, with 20 bases between. Germline V CDR1 and CDR2: MDHEN, SYDVKM. CDR3 in amino acids: CASRTAGLETHEQYF. The CDR3 region has the DNA TGTGCCAGCAGGACTGCGGGGCTTGAGACCCACGAGCAGTACTTC.

V gene TRBV21-1 combines with J gene TRBJ2-7; the listed D gene, TRBD2, was not tested against the DNA. TRBV21-1 constitutes a pseudogene. The length of the CDR3 is 14 residues. The CDR3: CASSVHYPPYEQYF. CDR3 nucleotides: TGTGCCAGCAGCGTCCACTACCCACCCTACGAGCAGTACTTC.

The chain couples TRBV7-8 to TRBJ2-3; D possibly corresponds to TRBD1 (5 bases). Trimming shortened V by 6 bases and J by 0 bases, and 7 bases separated the two germline ends. Germline V gives CDR1 SGHVS, CDR2 FQNEAQ. CDR3 length equals 13 residues. CDR3 protein: CASRTVSTDTQYF. The CDR3 DNA follows: TGTGCCAGCAGGACAGTGAGCACAGATACGCAGTATTTT.

This rearrangement joins TRBV7-2 to TRBJ1-1; the D gene is possibly TRBD1 (6 bases). The CDR3 runs 15 residues. Germline-derived CDR1 and CDR2 are SGHTA and FQGNSA. Trimming pared 0 bases from V and 3 bases from J, leaving 11 bases between. The CDR3 reads CASSLAGGGHTEAFF. The DNA of the CDR3 is TGTGCCAGCAGCTTAGCGGGCGGGGGCCACACTGAAGCTTTCTTT.

The CDR3 DNA reads as TGTGCCACCAGTGACGTTGGGGGGGCTCGATCGGGAGGGGAGCTGTTTTTT. Its protein is CATSDVGGARSGGELFF. The V and J genes are TRBV24-1 and TRBJ2-2; possibly TRBD2 for D (7 bases). The germline V and J ends were trimmed by 4 bases and 8 bases, with 22 bases remaining between them. Germline V CDR1 and CDR2: KGHDR, SFDVKD. The CDR3 spans 17 residues.

V and J are TRBV29-1 and TRBJ1-6; D gene uncertain. Deletions cut 0 bases from V and 18 bases from J, with 15 bases between. CDR3 size: 12 residues. Germline CDR1 reads SQVTM; CDR2 reads ANQGSEA. The chain's CDR3 is CSVEDIPERDHF. The CDR3 DNA follows: TGCAGCGTTGAAGATATCCCCGAGCGGGACCACTTT.

The rearrangement joins TRBV10-3 to TRBJ1-1; 10 nucleotides line up with TRBD1. Losses at the gene ends were 2 bases for V and 5 bases for J; bases not matched to a gene: 8. This CDR3 is 16 amino acids long. The V gene's germline CDR1 is ENHRY and CDR2 SYGVKD. The CDR3 sequence is CAISEPGTGVVTEAFF. The CDR3 DNA follows: TGTGCCATCAGTGAGCCCGGGACAGGGGTGGTAACTGAAGCTTTCTTT.

The chain combines TRBV19 with TRBJ1-5, with TRBD1 as a possible D gene (5 bases). The CDR3 runs 14 residues. The V end was cut by 7 bases, the J end by 5 bases, with 15 bases between. Per the germline V gene, CDR1 is LNHDA and CDR2 is SQIVND (reference sequence). The CDR3 protein is CASTLQENDQPQHF. CDR3 DNA sequence: TGTGCCAGTACCCTACAGGAAAATGATCAGCCCCAGCATTTT.

The V gene is TRBV4-2, the J gene TRBJ1-5, with D unclear. Germline CDR1 is LGHNA and CDR2 is YNFKEQ. This CDR3 has 16 residues. Trimming left V 5 bases short and J 5 bases short, with 19 bases between. CDR3 region: CASSFSSGIQYQPQHF. The CDR3 coding sequence is TGTGCCAGCAGCTTCTCTTCCGGGATCCAATATCAGCCCCAGCATTTT.

The rearrangement joins TRBV4-3 to TRBJ2-3, with D hard to call. The germline CDR1 and CDR2 sequences are LGHNA and YSLEER. The CDR3 length is 14 residues. V was cut by 1 base and J by 1 base, with 6 bases left in between. CDR3 coding DNA: TGCGCCAGCAGCCAAGGTTATGGCACAGATACGCAGTATTTT. Its protein product is CASSQGYGTDTQYF.

The gene calls are TRBV6-6 and TRBJ1-4, with 9 bases lining up with TRBD1. This CDR3 region has 16 residues. The V segment lost 4 bases and the J segment 8 bases; nucleotides outside the gene matches: 11. Germline CDR1 and CDR2: MNHNY and SVGAGI (reference sequence). The CDR3 is CASSSTKGQGGEKLFF. The CDR3 nucleotides are TGTGCCAGCAGTTCCACAAAGGGACAGGGAGGAGAAAAACTGTTTTTT.

The count of this clone is one. The chain links TRBV5-5 to TRBJ2-7, with 11 bases aligning to TRBD2. The CDR3 sequence is 18 residues long. Losses at the gene ends were 6 bases for V and 5 bases for J; bases not matched to a gene: 19. Germline CDR1 SGHKS, CDR2 YYEKEE (reference sequence). CDR3 DNA: TGTGCCAGCACCTTCCTCCCAAGAAATAGCGGGGGGGTCAACGAGCAGTACTTC. It yields the protein CASTFLPRNSGGVNEQYF.

This chain joins TRBV7-2 and TRBJ2-3, with 10 bases matching TRBD2. The CDR3 totals 16 residues. After removal of 5 bases from V and 2 bases from J, the junction contained 7 bases not matched to a gene. From germline, CDR1 is SGHTA and CDR2 FQGNSA. The CDR3 protein is CASSPKRGGYTDTQYF. DNA for the CDR3: TGTGCCAGCAGCCCAAAGCGGGGGGGATACACAGATACGCAGTATTTT.

Comment on this clone: Germline is not matched at one junction end, which may reflect a read error. DNA of the CDR3: TGTGCCAGCAGCTTCGCACACCAGGGGGGAGAGCCGCGAAATTTT. It yields the protein CASSFAHQGGEPRNF. The V call is TRBV7-2, the J call TRBJ1-5; 7 bases are shared with TRBD1. The CDR3 is 15 residues long. Germline CDR1 and CDR2: SGHTA and FQGNSA.

The chain recombines TRBV2 with TRBJ2-7, with 9 bases that match TRBD1. With V trimmed by 5 bases and J by 2 bases, 4 bases remained unmatched. Per germline, CDR1 SNHLY and CDR2 FYNNEI. The CDR3 is made up of 14 amino acids. The CDR3 bases are TGTGCCAGCAGTAAAGGACAGGGGCCCTACGAGCAGTACTTC. Translating it yields CASSKGQGPYEQYF.